This entry lists 2 T cell receptor beta chains sequenced from one sample in a study of blood T cell repertoires in COVID-19. Only in-frame clones appear in the TCRdb table, and some are missing; sequencing was by immunoSEQ multiplex PCR. The profile shows some 47,000 clones, around 90% of them singletons. Sequencing was performed on peripheral blood. Receptors were obtained from a woman older than 75 in a cohort sampled during active or convalescent COVID-19.

The rearrangement joins TRBV27 to TRBJ2-7, with 16 bases aligning to TRBD2. Looked up from germline, CDR1 is MNHEY and CDR2 is SMNVEV (reference sequence). The CDR3 consists of 18 residues. V lost 4 bases, J lost 2 bases, and 8 bases stayed unmatched. The CDR3 bases are TGTGCCAGCAGTTCCTCGGGACTAGCGGGAGGGCCCCCCTACGAGCAGTACTTC. Translation: CASSSSGLAGGPPYEQYF.

The rearrangement links TRBV13 to TRBJ2-1, with a tentative D call TRBD2 (7 bases). Germline CDR1 is PRHDT and CDR2 is FYEKMQ (reference sequence). The CDR3 runs to 17 residues. Trimming stripped 5 bases from V and 6 bases from J, with 23 bases between. The CDR3 coding sequence is TGTGCCAGCAGCCCCCCGGTGGGGGGGGGCCCCGGCAATGAGCAGTTCTTC. Its protein product is CASSPPVGGGPGNEQFF.